Each of the 27 T cell receptor beta chains below was sequenced from the same sample in a study of cytomegalovirus exposure and HLA in healthy donors. PCR involved 60 Vbeta and 13 Jbeta primers. The method was immunoSEQ multiplex PCR; TCRdb's version includes in-frame clones alone and lacks a portion of them. The data contain around 180,000 clones, approximately 86% of them singletons. Specimen: PBMCs. The receptors stem from a woman aged 18-29 years in good health and CMV-seronegative.

V and J are TRBV5-4 and TRBJ2-3, with D hard to call. The CDR3 covers 16 residues. The V gene lost 0 bases and the J gene lost 1 base, with 12 bases spanning the gap. Germline V lookup: CDR1 SGHNT, CDR2 YYREEE (reference sequence). The CDR3 nucleotides read TGTGCCAGCAGCTTGGCCGGGTCCCGACGCACAGATACGCAGTATTTT. Translation gives CASSLAGSRRTDTQYF.

The genes are TRBV5-4 and TRBJ1-3; 12 bases match TRBD1. V lost 4 bases to trimming and J lost 0 bases; unmatched junction nucleotides: 5. Germline V lookup: CDR1 SGHNT, CDR2 YYREEE (reference sequence). This CDR3 has 17 amino acids. CDR3 amino acids: CASSTGQGARSGNTIYF. CDR3 DNA sequence: TGTGCCAGCAGCACGGGACAGGGGGCCCGCTCTGGAAACACCATATATTTT.

CDR3 nucleotides: TGCGCCAGCAGCCAAGATCCAGGAGCGGAGGGCAATCAGCCCCAGCATTTT. Translated, it gives CASSQDPGAEGNQPQHF. V is TRBV4-1 and J is TRBJ1-5; D gene ambiguous. The CDR3 extends over 17 amino acids. Germline V gives CDR1 MGHRA, CDR2 YSYEKL. V lost 0 bases, J lost 2 bases, and 14 bases lay in between.

As DNA, the CDR3 is TGTGCCTGGACCCATAAGGGGGCTAGCTACGAGCAGTACTTC. It yields the protein CAWTHKGASYEQYF. This chain connects TRBV30 to TRBJ2-7; 7 bases match TRBD1. This CDR3 region has 14 residues. Per germline, CDR1 GTSNPN and CDR2 SVGIG (reference sequence). The ends lost 4 bases at V and 3 bases at J; junction bases unmatched: 9.

The gene calls are TRBV5-1 and TRBJ2-1; 7 nucleotides agree with TRBD2. Germline loops: CDR1 SGHRS, CDR2 YFSETQ. The CDR3 sequence is 18 residues long. With 4 bases clipped from V and 0 bases from J, the junction kept 13 bases outside the gene matches. CDR3 nucleotides: TGCGCCAGCAGCGCGTACCCTAACTGGGGGGGCTCCTACAATGAGCAGTTCTTC. Translated, it gives CASSAYPNWGGSYNEQFF.

This clone was observed a handful of times. The gene calls are TRBV6-5 and TRBJ2-1; D is perhaps TRBD2 (5 bases). Germline values: CDR1 MNHEY, CDR2 SVGAGI. V was shortened by 3 bases and J by 8 bases, with 14 bases between the two germline ends. The CDR3 has 14 residues. CDR3: CASSYSLAIDEQFF. The CDR3 DNA sequence: TGTGCCAGCAGTTATTCCTTAGCGATCGATGAGCAGTTCTTC.

For this clone: The junction departs from the called germline gene at one end, perhaps through a read error. CDR3 protein: CSSSLGTGGGQETQYF. The CDR3 DNA reads as TGTTCCAGCAGCTTGGGCACGGGAGGGGGGCAAGAGACCCAGTACTTC. This chain links TRBV7-9 with TRBJ2-5; 8 bases are a match to TRBD2. Germline V gene sequence: CDR1 SEHNR, CDR2 FQNEAQ (reference sequence). The CDR3 spans 16 residues.

This clone was recorded only once. The chain couples TRBV6-5 to TRBJ2-1, with 10 nucleotides matching TRBD2. This CDR3 is 14 amino acids long. CDR1 MNHEY and CDR2 SVGAGI come from the germline V gene. V shed 4 bases, J shed 7 bases, and the junction held 4 bases outside the gene matches. The CDR3 DNA follows: TGTGCCAGCAGTTCTAGCGGGAGTAGTAATGAGCAGTTCTTC. Translating it yields CASSSSGSSNEQFF.

This clone was seen a single time. The chain carries TRBV25-1 and TRBJ2-1; the D gene is possibly TRBD2 (6 bases). Germline assignment: CDR1 MGHDK and CDR2 SYGVNS. The ends were cut back, 7 bases at V and 6 bases at J, with 16 bases in the middle. This CDR3 spans 14 amino acids. CDR3 coding DNA: TGTGCCAGCACTTCGAGACTGGGGGGCAATGAGCAGTTCTTC. As protein: CASTSRLGGNEQFF.

The rearrangement joins TRBV19 to TRBJ2-7; 9 bases map to TRBD2. The CDR3 contains 13 residues. V lost 5 bases and J lost 4; bases outside the gene matches: 3. CDR1 LNHDA and CDR2 SQIVND come from the germline V gene (reference sequence). The chain's CDR3 is CASSAGGGYEQYF. The DNA of the CDR3 is TGTGCCAGTAGTGCGGGAGGGGGGTACGAGCAGTACTTC. The full variable domain, with the rest looked up from reference TRBV19 and TRBJ2-7, is DGGITQSPKYLFRKEGQNVTLSCEQNLNHDAMYWYRQDPGQGLRLIYYSQIVNDFQKGDIAEGYSVSREKKESFPLTVTSAQKNPTAFYLCASSAGGGYEQYFGPGTRLTVT.

In its sample, this clone was seen a few times. J is TRBJ2-3 and V is TRBV14; D is uncertain. The CDR3 covers 15 residues. With 0 bases removed from V and 6 bases from J, the gap between germline ends came to 13 bases. Germline CDR1 SGHDN, CDR2 FVKESK. Here the CDR3 DNA reads TGTGCCAGCAGCCAAGACGGGTTGCTCGGGGATACGCAGTATTTT. Its protein is CASSQDGLLGDTQYF.

The chain has TRBV27 and TRBJ1-2, with TRBD1 identical over 7 bases. Per the germline V gene, CDR1 is MNHEY and CDR2 is SMNVEV (reference sequence). V shed 3 bases and J 8 bases; nucleotides not matched to a gene: 6. This CDR3 spans 13 amino acids. The CDR3 loop reads CASSFNRGRGYTF. The CDR3 nucleotides read TGTGCCAGCAGTTTCAACAGGGGTAGGGGCTACACCTTC.

The chain links TRBV5-6 to TRBJ2-7, with no clear D. The CDR3 length is 15 residues. Germline V lookup: CDR1 SGHDT, CDR2 YYEEEE. Trimming pared 1 base from V and 3 bases from J, leaving 14 bases between. Here the CDR3 reads CASSLTNSMGYEQYF. Written as DNA, the CDR3 is TGTGCCAGCAGCTTGACTAACTCCATGGGCTACGAGCAGTACTTC.

This clone has just a few counts. The chain recombines TRBV7-2 with TRBJ2-5; 11 bases map to TRBD2. The germline CDR1 and CDR2 sequences are SGHTA and FQGNSA. CDR3 size: 15 residues. With V trimmed by 1 base and J by 5 bases, 3 bases remained unmatched. CDR3 DNA sequence: TGTGCCAGCAGCTTAGTAGCGGGGGGGCAGGAGACCCAGTACTTC. Translation: CASSLVAGGQETQYF.

This chain connects TRBV19 to TRBJ2-7; D ambiguous. The V gene's germline CDR1 is LNHDA and CDR2 SQIVND (reference sequence). The CDR3 is made up of 12 amino acids. Between the trimmed V and J ends, which lost 0 bases and 4 bases, there was a span of 4 bases. DNA for the CDR3: TGTGCCAGTAGTATAGATCCATACGAGCAGTACTTC. This codes for CASSIDPYEQYF.

The chain combines TRBV7-2 with TRBJ1-6; weak D call: TRBD1 (5 bases). V shed 1 base and J shed 7 bases, with 8 bases lying between them. In germline, CDR1 is SGHTA, CDR2 FQGNSA. The CDR3 has 14 amino acids. The CDR3 bases are TGTGCCAGCAGCTTAGGCGACAGCAATTCACCCCTCCACTTT. It specifies CASSLGDSNSPLHF.

The chain recombines TRBV19 with TRBJ2-7; 10 nucleotides align to TRBD2. The CDR3 has 15 amino acids. The V segment lost 4 bases and the J segment 2 bases; nucleotides outside the gene matches: 5. Germline values: CDR1 LNHDA, CDR2 SQIVND (reference sequence). CDR3 sequence (DNA): TGTGCCAGTAGTACCAGGACTAGCGGCACCTACGAGCAGTACTTC. Its protein product is CASSTRTSGTYEQYF. Full variable domain (remainder filled in from reference TRBV19 and TRBJ2-7): DGGITQSPKYLFRKEGQNVTLSCEQNLNHDAMYWYRQDPGQGLRLIYYSQIVNDFQKGDIAEGYSVSREKKESFPLTVTSAQKNPTAFYLCASSTRTSGTYEQYFGPGTRLTVT.

This chain joins TRBV5-1 and TRBJ2-2, with D possibly TRBD1 on 5 matching bases. CDR1 SGHRS and CDR2 YFSETQ come from the germline V gene. V lost 4 bases and J 3 bases, leaving 10 bases between the germline ends. The CDR3 has 14 residues. CDR3 sequence (DNA): TGCGCCAGCAGCGGCAGGGCCGACACCGGGGAGCTGTTTTTT. This encodes CASSGRADTGELFF. Supplemented by reference TRBV5-1 and TRBJ2-2, the full variable domain reads KAGVTQTPRYLIKTRGQQVTLSCSPISGHRSVSWYQQTPGQGLQFLFEYFSETQRNKGNFPGRFSGRQFSNSRSEMNVSTLELGDSALYLCASSGRADTGELFFGEGSRLTVL.

The rearrangement uses TRBV29-1 and TRBJ1-2, with D uncertain. This CDR3 spans 14 amino acids. V was shortened by 5 bases and J by 4 bases, with 17 bases between the two germline ends. The V gene's germline CDR1 is SQVTM and CDR2 ANQGSEA. This CDR3 reads CSVNGRLRGYGYTF. The CDR3 coding sequence is TGCAGCGTTAACGGTAGACTCCGGGGCTATGGCTACACCTTC.

The chain uses TRBV5-6 and TRBJ2-2, with D tentatively TRBD2 (5 bases). The V end lost 4 bases, the J end lost 4 bases, and 11 bases lay between the germline ends. This CDR3 is 14 amino acids long. Germline V lookup: CDR1 SGHDT, CDR2 YYEEEE. This chain's CDR3 is CASSVSLATGELFF. The CDR3 region has the DNA TGTGCCAGCAGCGTGTCCCTAGCCACCGGGGAGCTGTTTTTT.

V usage is TRBV6-5 and J usage is TRBJ1-2; 7 nucleotides agree with TRBD1. CDR1 is MNHEY, CDR2 SVGAGI, per germline. The trim removed 6 bases at V and 8 bases at J, leaving 12 bases unmatched. This CDR3 has 14 amino acids. The CDR3 coding sequence is TGTGCCAGCAGCGCGGGACAGCTAACGAGGGGCTACACCTTC. It is translated as CASSAGQLTRGYTF.

CDR3 in amino acids: CASSLGITGSYEQYF. DNA for the CDR3: TGCGCCAGCAGCTTGGGCATAACAGGGTCCTACGAGCAGTACTTC. J is TRBJ2-7 and V is TRBV5-1, with D perhaps TRBD1 (6 bases). CDR3 length: 15 amino acids. V was cut by 0 bases and J by 1 base, with 11 bases left in between. In germline, CDR1 is SGHRS, CDR2 YFSETQ.

A remark on this clone: An end of the junction differs from the germline gene, which may be a read error. This chain joins TRBV7-9 and TRBJ2-6, with 7 bases fitting TRBD1. Germline assignment: CDR1 SEHNR and CDR2 FQNEAQ (reference sequence). The CDR3 loop spans 18 amino acids. The CDR3 sequence: CSSSARQGPSSGANVLTF. Here the CDR3 DNA reads TGTTCCAGCAGCGCACGACAGGGCCCGAGCTCTGGGGCCAACGTCCTGACTTTC.

The chain is built from TRBV28 and TRBJ2-5; D might be TRBD1 (5 bases). The J call may be wrong; the DNA end is better matched by TRBJ2-7. The CDR3 consists of 14 residues. Per germline, CDR1 MDHEN and CDR2 SYDVKM. In DNA, the CDR3 is TGTGCCAGCATCCGCCCAGGGCCTCCTGGCGAGCAGTACTTC. As protein: CASIRPGPPGEQYF.

V and J are TRBV29-1 and TRBJ1-2; 9 bases fit TRBD1. Germline CDR1 is SQVTM and CDR2 is ANQGSEA. CDR3 size: 16 residues. J gave up 3 bases and V 4 bases, and 12 bases lay outside the gene matches. CDR3 sequence: CSVVGGTGSWDYGYTF. DNA of the CDR3: TGCAGCGTTGTGGGGGGGACAGGGAGTTGGGACTATGGCTACACCTTC.

The chain uses TRBV7-8 and TRBJ1-2; 9 nucleotides agree with TRBD1. This CDR3 comprises 16 residues. Germline lookup yields CDR1 SGHVS and CDR2 FQNEAQ. The V gene end was trimmed by 5 bases and the J gene end by 4 bases; junction bases not matched to a gene: 11. The CDR3 DNA follows: TGTGCCAGCAGCATACGGGGACAGGGAAGCGGCTATGGCTACACCTTC. It encodes CASSIRGQGSGYGYTF.

The chain links TRBV5-1 to TRBJ2-7; D unclear. Germline loops: CDR1 SGHRS, CDR2 YFSETQ. The CDR3 loop spans 12 amino acids. V lost 1 base and J 6 bases, leaving 8 bases between the germline ends. The CDR3 DNA follows: TGCGCCAGCAGCTTGCAGGCCGGCGAGCAGTACTTC. The encoded protein is CASSLQAGEQYF.